The clone carrying this T cell receptor (beta chain) appeared a single time. The entry originates in a study of T cells in localized non-small cell lung cancer. Method: immunoSEQ multiplex PCR; TCRdb's copy keeps in-frame clones and lacks some. This sample has about 19,000 clones, with approximately 90% found just once. This material consisted of peripheral blood, taken before any cancer treatment. The sequence was collected from a male donor older than 55 with stage I squamous cell lung carcinoma.

The CDR3 DNA reads TGTGCCAGCAGCTTTGGCTTCGACACTGAAGCTTTCTTT. Amino acid sequence: CASSFGFDTEAFF. V and J are TRBV11-2 and TRBJ1-1; D remains ambiguous. The CDR3 extends over 13 amino acids. V was clipped by 3 bases and J by 3 bases, with 8 bases between them. CDR1 and CDR2 from the germline V gene are SGHAT and FQNNGV.